These 16 T cell receptor beta chains originate from one sample sequenced in a study of cytomegalovirus exposure and HLA in healthy donors. The PCR made use of 60 Vbeta and 13 Jbeta primers. Using immunoSEQ multiplex PCR, the repertoire was profiled, and TCRdb retains in-frame clones only, with some absent. The sample consists of 150,000 to 200,000 clones, about 80% of them appearing once. Material: PBMCs. All receptors derive from a female donor in good health and CMV-seronegative.

The CDR3 region is CAIRDNPYEQYF. The CDR3, as DNA: TGTGCCATCAGGGACAATCCATACGAGCAGTACTTC. The gene calls are TRBV10-3 and TRBJ2-7, with a tentative D call TRBD1 (5 bases). The CDR3 runs to 12 residues. Trimming shortened V by 6 bases and J by 4 bases, and 10 bases separated the two germline ends. The germline V gene has CDR1 ENHRY and CDR2 SYGVKD.

V and J are TRBV21-1 and TRBJ2-4; the table gives TRBD2 as D, unverified against the DNA. TRBV21-1 counts as a pseudogene. This CDR3 has 18 residues. This CDR3 is CASSKGTSGRCGKNIQYF. The CDR3 bases are TGTGCCAGCAGCAAAGGGACTAGCGGGAGATGCGGCAAAAACATTCAGTACTTC.

The chain couples TRBV5-1 to TRBJ2-1; 10 nucleotides align to TRBD1. In germline, CDR1 is SGHRS, CDR2 YFSETQ. V lost 3 bases to trimming and J lost 8 bases; unmatched junction nucleotides: 8. CDR3 length: 15 residues. This CDR3 is CASSSGTGVSYEQFF. As DNA, the CDR3 is TGCGCCAGCAGCTCCGGGACAGGGGTTTCATATGAGCAGTTCTTC.

The genes are TRBV6-6 and TRBJ2-5, with 7 bases fitting TRBD1. This CDR3 contains 15 residues. Germline lookup yields CDR1 MNHNY and CDR2 SVGAGI (reference sequence). Trimming removed 5 bases from V and 3 bases from J; junction bases left unmatched: 9. CDR3 sequence reads: CASSGPWDSKETQYF. The CDR3 DNA reads as TGTGCCAGCAGTGGTCCCTGGGACAGCAAAGAGACCCAGTACTTC.

Concerning this clone: A read error is likely, as this CDR3 ends without the conserved phenylalanine or tryptophan. The V and J genes are TRBV4-1 and TRBJ1-2, with 9 nucleotides matching TRBD1. The ends lost 0 bases at V and 8 bases at J; junction bases unmatched: 13. Germline values: CDR1 MGHRA, CDR2 YSYEKL. The CDR3 loop spans 17 amino acids. CDR3 DNA sequence: TGCGCCAGCAGCCAAGATGTGAGGAACAGGGGGCAACGGGGCTACACCTCC. Its protein is CASSQDVRNRGQRGYTS.

The gene calls are TRBV5-1 and TRBJ1-3; no reliable D call. The length of the CDR3 is 14 residues. The ends were cut back, 0 bases at V and 0 bases at J, with 4 bases in the middle. Per the germline V gene, CDR1 is SGHRS and CDR2 is YFSETQ. CDR3 DNA sequence: TGCGCCAGCAGCTTGGACTTCTCTGGAAACACCATATATTTT. Protein sequence: CASSLDFSGNTIYF.

The CDR3, as DNA: TGTGCCAGTAGTATAGATCGGTCCTATCCTTATGGCTACACCTTC. Amino acid sequence: CASSIDRSYPYGYTF. The chain couples TRBV19 to TRBJ1-2; D remains ambiguous. The CDR3 contains 15 residues. Germline-derived CDR1 and CDR2 are LNHDA and SQIVND (reference sequence). V dropped 0 bases and J dropped 5 bases, with 13 bases sitting between them. Full variable domain (rest looked up from reference TRBV19 and TRBJ1-2): DGGITQSPKYLFRKEGQNVTLSCEQNLNHDAMYWYRQDPGQGLRLIYYSQIVNDFQKGDIAEGYSVSREKKESFPLTVTSAQKNPTAFYLCASSIDRSYPYGYTFGSGTRLTVV.

The rearrangement links TRBV30 to TRBJ1-4; TRBD1 aligns across 7 bases. Germline CDR1 GTSNPN, CDR2 SVGIG (reference sequence). CDR3 length: 14 residues. J lost 4 bases, V lost 4 bases, and 6 bases had no gene match. CDR3 loop: CAWKVGTDNEKLFF. DNA of the CDR3: TGTGCCTGGAAGGTTGGGACAGATAATGAAAAACTGTTTTTT.

The chain joins TRBV6-5 to TRBJ2-3, with 10 bases aligning to TRBD2. CDR1 is MNHEY, CDR2 SVGAGI, per germline. This CDR3 has 16 residues. J gave up 8 bases and V 0 bases, and 8 bases lay outside the gene matches. Here the CDR3 reads CASSYSASGSEGTQYF. The DNA for the CDR3 is TGTGCCAGCAGTTACTCAGCTAGCGGGAGTGAGGGTACGCAGTATTTT.

This rearrangement joins TRBV5-1 to TRBJ2-3; TRBD2 is a possible D gene (5 bases). Per the germline V gene, CDR1 is SGHRS and CDR2 is YFSETQ. This CDR3 contains 14 residues. Trimming removed 4 bases from V and 4 bases from J, with 13 bases in between. The CDR3 here is CASSDIEGADTQYF. The CDR3 region has the DNA TGCGCCAGCAGCGACATTGAGGGCGCAGATACGCAGTATTTT.

This sequence joins TRBV18 and TRBJ2-4, with a possible D match to TRBD1 (5 bases). The CDR3 has 13 amino acids. The ends were cut back, 3 bases at V and 6 bases at J, with 9 bases in the middle. Germline assignment: CDR1 KGHSH and CDR2 LQKENI. The CDR3 DNA is TGTGCCAGCTCACCCCCAGGGCCAAACATTCAGTACTTC. Translating it yields CASSPPGPNIQYF.

CDR3: CASSFDRGGYNEQFF. CDR3 in DNA: TGTGCCAGCAGCTTTGACAGGGGGGGGTACAATGAGCAGTTCTTC. The rearrangement joins TRBV7-2 to TRBJ2-1, with 9 bases that match TRBD1. Per germline, CDR1 SGHTA and CDR2 FQGNSA. This CDR3 spans 15 amino acids. The V segment lost 3 bases and the J segment 4 bases; nucleotides outside the gene matches: 4. Combining the CDR3 with reference TRBV7-2 and TRBJ2-1 gives the whole variable domain GAGVSQSPSNKVTEKGKDVELRCDPISGHTALYWYRQSLGQGLEFLIYFQGNSAPDKSGLPSDRFSAERTGGSVSTLTIQRTQQEDSAVYLCASSFDRGGYNEQFFGPGTRLTVL.

This clone appeared once. The chain recombines TRBV9 with TRBJ2-2, with D unresolved. V lost 4 bases and J lost 0, with 13 bases in between. The CDR3 covers 16 residues. Germline V gene data show CDR1 as SGDLS and CDR2 as YYNGEE. The CDR3 DNA reads TGTGCCAGCAGCCCCCAACAGTCAGCGAACACCGGGGAGCTGTTTTTT. Protein: CASSPQQSANTGELFF.

The chain uses TRBV5-1 and TRBJ2-7; 12 bases align to TRBD2. Germline V lookup: CDR1 SGHRS, CDR2 YFSETQ. The CDR3 totals 16 residues. The V segment lost 0 bases and the J segment 2 bases; nucleotides outside the gene matches: 3. This chain's CDR3 is CASSLGRLAGAYEQYF. In DNA form, the CDR3 reads TGCGCCAGCAGCTTGGGAAGACTAGCGGGGGCCTACGAGCAGTACTTC. Full variable domain (remainder filled in from reference TRBV5-1 and TRBJ2-7): KAGVTQTPRYLIKTRGQQVTLSCSPISGHRSVSWYQQTPGQGLQFLFEYFSETQRNKGNFPGRFSGRQFSNSRSEMNVSTLELGDSALYLCASSLGRLAGAYEQYFGPGTRLTVT.

The chain couples TRBV5-1 to TRBJ1-1, with D perhaps TRBD1 (6 bases). The V and J ends lost 4 bases and 3 bases respectively, with 10 bases between them. This CDR3 contains 13 residues. The germline V gene encodes CDR1 SGHRS and CDR2 YFSETQ. The CDR3 region is CASSLHRDTEAFF. The CDR3 region has the DNA TGCGCCAGCAGCCTACACAGGGACACTGAAGCTTTCTTT.

The chain employs TRBV6-4 and TRBJ1-1; D is uncertain. Trimming took off 4 bases at V and 1 base at J, with 7 bases between the two ends. Germline loops: CDR1 MRHNA, CDR2 SNTAGT. The CDR3 spans 13 residues. The CDR3 nucleotides are TGTGCCAGCAGTGCCGCGGGGAACACTGAAGCTTTCTTT. Its translation: CASSAAGNTEAFF.